The T cell receptor (beta chain) under discussion was sequenced for a study of cytotoxic CD8 clonotypes in ibrutinib-treated CLL listed by TCRdb under 2021. About the full investigation: The cohort included some 14 treatment-naive and ten to twelve relapsed/refractory patients; roughly 17 were IGHV unmutated. Responses were partial in approximately 24 patients and complete in 2; after median approximately 69 months follow-up, about 15 stayed in remission and roughly twelve progressed. The response samples were drawn at a median of approximately twelve months into treatment, with a range of about 6 to 40 months. Samples averaged approximately 250,000 productive templates and 94,082 productive rearrangements. Longitudinal samples were available for about 30% of the 86 trial participants. Cryopreserved peripheral blood mononuclear cells were collected at three points: before therapy, at response, and at either sustained remission or disease progression. All remission and progressive disease samples were collected while patients were still receiving ibrutinib.

This clone appeared a single time. Its antigen remains unidentified. No per-base quality is available; no much larger clone lies one base away. A MiSeq instrument was used for deep resolution sequencing, which targeted depths ranging from 1 in 1 million up to 1 in 200,000 T cells, with coverage averaging 10x for each clonotype. The immunoSEQ hsTCRB Kit was used to generate TCR beta libraries. From the authors' description of their analysis: The data were analyzed with ImmunoSEQ Analyzer and ImmunoSEQ Data Assistant, and V, D and J gene assignments followed IMGT definitions. Clonality, which ranges from 0 to 1, was calculated as one minus the normalized Shannon entropy of productive rearrangement frequencies. Public clonotype analysis was restricted to overrepresented clonotypes comprising at least 0.05% of each patient's repertoire. About 13 age-matched healthy donor repertoires from immuneACCESS were used as controls for clonality. This immuneACCESS table, as held by TCRdb, lists in-frame sequences with V and J called but not all clones. Of the missing ones, under half trace to an unresolved V gene in checked studies; the others have no known cause. Clone size and the V and J calls come from that table; the DNA yielded D and trimming. Within this sample are 110,000 to 150,000 clones, with approximately 77% of them counted one time only. The top ten hold less than 30% of the sample.

Broader findings and caveats from the paper: Baseline clonality was found to be higher than that of age-matched healthy donors and was strongly correlated with circulating CD8+ T-cell counts. At ibrutinib response clonality went up, during sustained remission it held steady, and at progression it dropped back toward baseline. Public clonotypes were found to be uncommon and were observed to contract or remain stable during treatment; the increase in clonality was shown to reflect expansion of private clonotypes at ibrutinib response. Sampling times were not matched between sustained-remission and progressing patients, and lymph node repertoires were not studied.

The meaning of the sample's time point label: roughly 12 months on ibrutinib. For TCR beta library preparation, approximately 1.9 micrograms of genomic DNA was extracted from cryopreserved PBMCs. High-throughput TCR beta sequencing was performed on longitudinal blood samples from CLL patients receiving ibrutinib monotherapy. The patients took part in an open-label, single-center phase 2 trial of ibrutinib monotherapy. This TCR was recovered from a human donor with chronic lymphocytic leukemia. Here the sequenced sample was PBMCs, taken after 12 months of ibrutinib treatment.

The nucleotide sequence reads TGCGCCAGCAGCTTGGTCGGGGGTGATCATGGCTACACCTTC. Its protein product is CASSLVGGDHGYTF. Recombination connected TRBV5-1 to TRBJ1-2, with a tentative D gene TRBD1 over 5 matching bases. V is cut by 0 bases and J by 6 bases, and the space between the germline ends is 12 bases. The CDR3 holds 14 amino acids from the cysteine to the phenylalanine. The read is trimmed to its CDR3 DNA, 42 bases read in frame from base 1. CDR1 SGHRS and CDR2 YFSETQ were looked up in the germline V gene.